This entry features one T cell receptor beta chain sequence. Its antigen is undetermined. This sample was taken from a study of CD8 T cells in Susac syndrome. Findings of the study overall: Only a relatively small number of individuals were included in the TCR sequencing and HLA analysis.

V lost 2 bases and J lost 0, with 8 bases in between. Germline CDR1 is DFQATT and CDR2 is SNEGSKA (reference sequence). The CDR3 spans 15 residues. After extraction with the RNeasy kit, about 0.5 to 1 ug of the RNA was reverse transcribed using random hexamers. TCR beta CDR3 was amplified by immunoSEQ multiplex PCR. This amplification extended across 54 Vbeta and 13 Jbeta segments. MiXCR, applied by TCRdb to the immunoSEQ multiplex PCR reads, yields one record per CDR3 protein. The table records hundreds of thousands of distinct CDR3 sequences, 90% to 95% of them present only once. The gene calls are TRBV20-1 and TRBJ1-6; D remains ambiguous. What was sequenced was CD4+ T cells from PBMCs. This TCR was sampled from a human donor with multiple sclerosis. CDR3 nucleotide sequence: TGCAGTGCTAGACAAGTCCTCTCCTATAATTCACCCCTCCACTTT. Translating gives CSARQVLSYNSPLHF.